Listed below are T cell receptor beta chains from one sample, sequenced in a study of blood T cells in healthy people across ages. TCRdb re-called the 5' RACE reads with MiXCR, one entry per CDR3 protein. The sample holds around 800,000 distinct CDR3 sequences; approximately 24% are singletons and the top ten take about 3%. The same data also contributed to another study, on T cells of mothers and their children.

Sequencing was done on a sample of blood. The receptors were sampled from a boy between 5 and 17 years old in good health. CDR3s include the opening cysteine and the closing phenylalanine or tryptophan. The D gene is left open where the match is weak. The listing skips clone size in some rows; elsewhere it reads once, few, many or a size class.

j_call,v_call,d_call,clone_size,cdr3_nt,cdr3_aa
TRBJ2-1,TRBV27,TRBD2,-,TGTGCCAGCAGTCTTCTAGCGGGGGACTCGGATGAGCAGTTCTTC,CASSLLAGDSDEQFF
TRBJ1-1,TRBV12-3/TRBV12-4,-,-,TGTGCCAGCAGTTTCCCACAGGGTCGGGGCACTGAAGCTTTCTTT,CASSFPQGRGTEAFF
TRBJ2-5,TRBV9,-,-,TGTGCCAGCAGCGTCGGGACTTGGCAAGAGACCCAGTACTTC,CASSVGTWQETQYF
TRBJ1-5,TRBV28,-,few,TGTGCCAGCAGTCCCCCAGGATTCCAGCCCCAGCATTTT,CASSPPGFQPQHF
TRBJ2-5,TRBV20-1,-,-,TGCAGTACCTTGGTTCAAGAGACCCAGTACTTC,CSTLVQETQYF
TRBJ1-2,TRBV28,-,few,TGTGCCAGCAACACGGGGGGGTTCCCGGCTTATGGCTACACCTTC,CASNTGGFPAYGYTF
TRBJ1-5,TRBV30,TRBD1,-,TGTGCCTGGGACAGGGGCTTCGGTCAGCCCCAGCATTTT,CAWDRGFGQPQHF
TRBJ1-2,TRBV6-2/TRBV6-3,-,few,TGTGCCAGCAGTCTCGGCAGGGTCAGGGATGGCTACACCTTC,CASSLGRVRDGYTF
TRBJ2-6,TRBV29-1,-,-,TGCAGCGGCAGGGAATCTGGGGCCAACGTCCTGACTTTC,CSGRESGANVLTF
TRBJ2-2,TRBV9,-,-,TGTGCCAGCAGCGTAGGAGGTCCCGGGGGGCTGTTTTTT,CASSVGGPGGLFF
TRBJ2-4,TRBV6-6,-,-,TGTGCCAGCAGTACCGGGCCTCGACATAACATTCAGTACTTC,CASSTGPRHNIQYF
TRBJ2-1,TRBV6-5,TRBD1,-,TGTGCCAGCAGTTATGAGGGGGCTGGTGATGAGCAGTTCTTC,CASSYEGAGDEQFF
TRBJ2-7,TRBV6-1,-,-,TGTGCCAGCAGCCATCCCAGGTGCAGTGATGACTACGAGCAGTACTTC,CASSHPRCSDDYEQYF
TRBJ1-1,TRBV7-9,TRBD1,few,TGTGCCAGCAGCTTGAGGGGACAGCCGAACACTGAAGCTTTCTTT,CASSLRGQPNTEAFF
TRBJ2-1,TRBV3-1,TRBD1,-,TGTGCCAGCAGCGCGATCAGGGGGAATGAGCAGTTCTTC,CASSAIRGNEQFF
TRBJ2-3,TRBV3-1,-,-,TGTGCCAGCAGCACACGGGGGTCAGATACGCAGTATTTT,CASSTRGSDTQYF
TRBJ2-5,TRBV5-1,TRBD2,-,TGCGCCACATCTAGCGGGATAGAAGAGACCCAGTACTTC,CATSSGIEETQYF
TRBJ2-2,TRBV10-1,TRBD1,-,TGCGCCAGCAGGGACAGGGTCACCGGGGAGCTGTTTTTT,CASRDRVTGELFF
TRBJ2-7,TRBV13,TRBD1,-,TGTGCCAGCAGCCCCTATCTTGCAGGGGGCTCCTACGAGCAGTACTTC,CASSPYLAGGSYEQYF
TRBJ2-6,TRBV5-1,-,-,TGCGCCAGCGGGCGAGGTCAGGACACTGGGGCCAACGTCCTGACTTTC,CASGRGQDTGANVLTF
TRBJ1-1,TRBV3-1,-,few,TGTGCCAGCAGCCACCCGGGACTCGGAGCTTTCTTT,CASSHPGLGAFF
TRBJ2-5,TRBV11-2,-,-,TGTGCCAGCAGCCTCAGGGGACAGACCCAGTACTTC,CASSLRGQTQYF
TRBJ2-7,TRBV18,TRBD1,few,TGTGCCAGCTCAAACCGGGACAGGGAAGGCGAGCAGTACTTC,CASSNRDREGEQYF
TRBJ1-4,TRBV7-9,-,few,TGTGCCAGCAGCTTAATGATGGATGAAAAACTGTTTTTT,CASSLMMDEKLFF
TRBJ1-6,TRBV9,-,-,TGTGCCAGCAGCGCCCGACAGGCGTATTCACCCCTCCACTTT,CASSARQAYSPLHF
TRBJ2-7,TRBV29-1,-,-,TGCAGCGTCCGGGACACGTGCTACGAGCAGTACTTC,CSVRDTCYEQYF
TRBJ1-1,TRBV3-1,-,many,TGTGCCAGCAGCCAAAGCAGCACTGAAGCTTTCTTT,CASSQSSTEAFF
TRBJ2-5,TRBV12-3/TRBV12-4,-,few,TGTGCCAGCAGCATCCAGGGTATCCAAGAGACCCAGTGCTTC,CASSIQGIQETQCF
TRBJ2-7,TRBV4-2,-,-,TGTGCCAGCAGCCAATCTTTAGGCAGATCCTACGAGCAGTACTTC,CASSQSLGRSYEQYF
TRBJ2-6,TRBV5-1,-,-,TGCGCCAGCAGCTTGGACCTCGGGGCGACTGGGGCCAACGTCCTGACTTTC,CASSLDLGATGANVLTF
TRBJ1-5,TRBV5-8,-,-,TGTGCCAGCAGCTTACCGGATTATAGCAATCAGCCCCAGCATTTT,CASSLPDYSNQPQHF
TRBJ1-4,TRBV12-3/TRBV12-4,TRBD1,-,TGTGCCACGAGACAGGGTAGCGAAAAACTGTTTTTT,CATRQGSEKLFF
TRBJ1-2,TRBV7-3,TRBD1,-,TGTGCCAGCAGCCCCACCAGGGTGGCAGGGGGCAATGGCTACACCTTC,CASSPTRVAGGNGYTF
TRBJ1-5,TRBV2,-,-,TGTGCCAGCAGTAATTGGACGGCTCGGGAGCCCCTGCATTTT,CASSNWTAREPLHF
TRBJ2-5,TRBV2,-,few,TGTGCCAGCAAGGGACTGAAAGAGACCCAGTACTTC,CASKGLKETQYF
TRBJ2-7,TRBV3-1,TRBD2,-,TGTGCCAGCAGCCAGATGATTAGGAGCGGGGGGGCCTACAAGCAGTACTTC,CASSQMIRSGGAYKQYF
TRBJ2-3,TRBV5-1,TRBD2,few,TGCGCCAGCAGCCCCCGGCTAGCGGGGACTACAGATACGCAGTATTTT,CASSPRLAGTTDTQYF
TRBJ2-1,TRBV29-1,-,-,TGCAACGGTGCACAGGGCAATGAGCAGTTCTTC,CNGAQGNEQFF
TRBJ1-2,TRBV20-1,-,-,TGCAGTGCTAGGGGAGGCGGGGTAAAGTACTACACCTTC,CSARGGGVKYYTF
TRBJ1-5,TRBV6-1,-,once,TGTGCCAGCAGTGTACACTGGGAGGATCAGCCCCAGCATTTT,CASSVHWEDQPQHF
TRBJ2-1,TRBV2,TRBD2,few,TGTGCCAGCAGTCGGGGACTAGCGGAACTAAATGAGCAGTTCTTC,CASSRGLAELNEQFF
TRBJ1-2,TRBV20-1,-,few,TGCAGTGCTAGGGGACGTCCACCCACTAACTATGGCTACACCTTC,CSARGRPPTNYGYTF
TRBJ2-1,TRBV6-5,-,-,TGTGCCAGCAGTTACTCCCGGGACATAGACAATGAGCAGTTCTTC,CASSYSRDIDNEQFF
TRBJ1-6,TRBV2,-,-,TGTGCCAGCAGTGAAGTAGTGTCCTATAATTCACCCCTCCACTTT,CASSEVVSYNSPLHF
TRBJ1-2,TRBV4-2,-,few,TGTGCCAGCAGCCCCGAGGGGACGGGCTATGGCTACACCTTC,CASSPEGTGYGYTF
TRBJ2-3,TRBV5-1,-,-,TGCGCCAGCAGCTTTACTCAAGATACGCAGTATTTT,CASSFTQDTQYF
TRBJ1-4,TRBV5-1,TRBD1,-,TGCGCCAGCAGCTCTGGACAGGTGACAACTAATGAAAAACTGTTTTTT,CASSSGQVTTNEKLFF
TRBJ2-2,TRBV9,TRBD2,-,TGTGCCAGCAGCGTAGTGGCTAGCGGGGGCGCCGGGGAGCTGTTTTTT,CASSVVASGGAGELFF
TRBJ2-2,TRBV29-1,-,many,TGCAACGGTGACCGGGAGGGGGCTTCCACCGGGGAGCTGTTTTTT,CNGDREGASTGELFF
TRBJ2-1,TRBV4-1,TRBD2,-,TGCGCCAGCAGCCCAACCGAGACTAGCGGTAATGAGCAGTTCTTC,CASSPTETSGNEQFF
TRBJ2-1,TRBV4-1,-,few,TGCGCCAGCAGCCATCGGGACGACCACAATGAGCAGTTCTTC,CASSHRDDHNEQFF
TRBJ2-7,TRBV18,TRBD2,-,TGTGCCAGCTCACCCGGGACTAGCGGGATTAGTGGCGAGCAGTACTTC,CASSPGTSGISGEQYF
TRBJ2-3,TRBV12-3/TRBV12-4,-,-,TGTGCCAGCAGTTCGTCAACCATATCAACCACAGATACGCAGTATTTT,CASSSSTISTTDTQYF
TRBJ2-3,TRBV27,-,-,TGTGCCAGCAGTTTGACTATTTCTAGCACAGATACGCAGTATTTT,CASSLTISSTDTQYF
TRBJ1-1,TRBV20-1,-,few,TGCAGTAGTCCCGATGATGTGACCACTGAAGCTTTCTTT,CSSPDDVTTEAFF